A selection of T cell receptor beta chains follows, all from one sample in a study of sequential checkpoint blockade in melanoma. The method was immunoSEQ multiplex PCR; TCRdb's version includes in-frame clones alone and lacks a portion of them. The repertoire has about 32,000 clones, under 90% of them found once; the top ten carry around 18%. Sequenced material: CD8+ T cells sorted from blood (inferred from file names), taken from a patient given nivolumab and ipilimumab in sequence. The receptors were sampled from a human donor with melanoma. Both conserved end residues are part of each CDR3. Each record gives: J gene, clone size, V gene, D gene, CDR3 DNA, CDR3 protein. A D gene is named only where the DNA matches it firmly. The listing skips clone size in some rows; elsewhere it reads once, few, many or a size class.

j_gene: TRBJ2-7; abundance: few; v_gene: TRBV18; d_gene: TRBD2; CDR3nt: TGTGCCAGCTCACCCTCGAGTAGCGGGAGGGCCTACGAGCAGTACTTC; CDR3aa: CASSPSSSGRAYEQYF
j_gene: TRBJ1-1; abundance: .; v_gene: TRBV4-1; d_gene: .; CDR3nt: TGCGCCAGCAGCCAAGGAGGGCAGCCGAACACTGAAGCTTTCTTT; CDR3aa: CASSQGGQPNTEAFF
j_gene: TRBJ2-7; abundance: .; v_gene: TRBV6-5; d_gene: TRBD1; CDR3nt: TGTGCCACCATGACAGGGACCTACGAGCAGTACTTC; CDR3aa: CATMTGTYEQYF
j_gene: TRBJ1-1; abundance: once; v_gene: TRBV6-5; d_gene: TRBD1; CDR3nt: TGTGCCAGCACCAACTACCGGGACAGCAACACTGAAGCTTTCTTT; CDR3aa: CASTNYRDSNTEAFF
j_gene: TRBJ2-4; abundance: .; v_gene: TRBV5-1; d_gene: TRBD2; CDR3nt: TGCGCCAGCAGCTTGGTTGGTTATGCAGGCGGGGGGAACATTCAGTACTTC; CDR3aa: CASSLVGYAGGGNIQYF
j_gene: TRBJ1-3; abundance: few; v_gene: TRBV5-1; d_gene: .; CDR3nt: TGCGCCAGCAGCCTCGGGAGGGCTGGAAACACCATATATTTT; CDR3aa: CASSLGRAGNTIYF
j_gene: TRBJ1-1; abundance: once; v_gene: TRBV6-5; d_gene: TRBD1; CDR3nt: TGTGCCAGCAGTTACCCCTCAGGGGGTTTCACTGAAGCTTTCTTT; CDR3aa: CASSYPSGGFTEAFF
j_gene: TRBJ2-7; abundance: .; v_gene: TRBV2; d_gene: .; CDR3nt: TGTGCCAGCACCCTAGGTCAGGGACTCTCCTACGAGCAGTACTTC; CDR3aa: CASTLGQGLSYEQYF
j_gene: TRBJ2-3; abundance: .; v_gene: TRBV5-1; d_gene: .; CDR3nt: TGCGCCAGCAGCTTGGAGAGGAGCACAGATACGCAGTATTTT; CDR3aa: CASSLERSTDTQYF
j_gene: TRBJ1-2; abundance: .; v_gene: TRBV25-1; d_gene: TRBD1; CDR3nt: TGTGCCAGCAGAGAGGGGGCGCTTGGCTACACCTTC; CDR3aa: CASREGALGYTF
j_gene: TRBJ2-1; abundance: .; v_gene: TRBV27; d_gene: .; CDR3nt: TGTGCCAGCAGTTTATCCTATTACTATGAGCAGTTCTTC; CDR3aa: CASSLSYYYEQFF
j_gene: TRBJ2-7; abundance: .; v_gene: TRBV27; d_gene: TRBD2; CDR3nt: TGTGCCAGCAGTTTAACCGCTAGCGGGGGGGCTGGGACCTACGAGCAGTACTTC; CDR3aa: CASSLTASGGAGTYEQYF
j_gene: TRBJ2-1; abundance: .; v_gene: TRBV25-1; d_gene: TRBD2; CDR3nt: TGTGCCAGCAGTACCGGGAGGGCTTCCCCAGTCGATGAGCAGTTCTTC; CDR3aa: CASSTGRASPVDEQFF
j_gene: TRBJ2-4; abundance: .; v_gene: TRBV9; d_gene: TRBD2; CDR3nt: TGTGCCAGCAGCGTAGGACCCGGGGGGGCGGCAGGGATTCAGTACTTC; CDR3aa: CASSVGPGGAAGIQYF
j_gene: TRBJ2-7; abundance: .; v_gene: TRBV4-1; d_gene: TRBD1; CDR3nt: TGCGCCAGCAGCCAACGGGACAGGGGGCTCGACGAGCAGTACTTC; CDR3aa: CASSQRDRGLDEQYF
j_gene: TRBJ2-5; abundance: once; v_gene: TRBV7-9; d_gene: TRBD1; CDR3nt: TGTGCCAGCAGTAACCCCTCCCGGGACAGGGGAGGAAAGACCCAGTACTTC; CDR3aa: CASSNPSRDRGGKTQYF
j_gene: TRBJ2-7; abundance: .; v_gene: TRBV4-2; d_gene: TRBD1; CDR3nt: TGTGCCAGCAGCCAAGCAAGGACAGGGGTTCTCGAGCAGTACTTC; CDR3aa: CASSQARTGVLEQYF
j_gene: TRBJ2-7; abundance: .; v_gene: TRBV6-5; d_gene: TRBD2; CDR3nt: TGTGCCAGCAGTTCACTAGCGGGGGCCTCCTACGAGCAGTACTTC; CDR3aa: CASSSLAGASYEQYF
j_gene: TRBJ1-2; abundance: few; v_gene: TRBV7-9; d_gene: .; CDR3nt: TGTGCCAGCAGCTCCCATGGAGACCCTTGGGGCTACACCTTC; CDR3aa: CASSSHGDPWGYTF
j_gene: TRBJ1-1; abundance: few; v_gene: TRBV7-6; d_gene: .; CDR3nt: TGTGCCAGCAGCTTACATACAGGGAACACTGAAGCTTTCTTT; CDR3aa: CASSLHTGNTEAFF
j_gene: TRBJ2-3; abundance: .; v_gene: TRBV27; d_gene: TRBD2; CDR3nt: TGTGCCAGCAGCTTAGCGGGGAGCACAGATACGCAGTATTTT; CDR3aa: CASSLAGSTDTQYF
j_gene: TRBJ2-3; abundance: .; v_gene: TRBV9; d_gene: TRBD2; CDR3nt: TGTGCCAGCAGCGTAGGTCAGTACAGCGGGGGGGCTTGCGCAGATACGCAGTATTTT; CDR3aa: CASSVGQYSGGACADTQYF
j_gene: TRBJ1-3; abundance: .; v_gene: TRBV2; d_gene: .; CDR3nt: TGTGCCAGCAGTGGGACTACCATGGTTTCTGGAAACACCATATATTTT; CDR3aa: CASSGTTMVSGNTIYF
j_gene: TRBJ2-2; abundance: .; v_gene: TRBV4-1; d_gene: TRBD1; CDR3nt: TGCGCCAGCAGCCCCCCAGCGGGACAGGGGGACACCGGGGAGCTGTTTTTT; CDR3aa: CASSPPAGQGDTGELFF
j_gene: TRBJ2-7; abundance: .; v_gene: TRBV9; d_gene: TRBD2; CDR3nt: TGTGCCAGCAGCGTGGGATCTAGCGGGATCTACGAGCAGTACTTC; CDR3aa: CASSVGSSGIYEQYF
j_gene: TRBJ2-3; abundance: .; v_gene: TRBV4-1; d_gene: .; CDR3nt: TGCGCCAGCAGCCAAGATCTAAGCACAGATACGCAGTATTTT; CDR3aa: CASSQDLSTDTQYF
j_gene: TRBJ1-2; abundance: .; v_gene: TRBV19; d_gene: TRBD1; CDR3nt: TGTGCCAGTAGTATATCTGGACAGGCGGGCTATGGCTACACCTTC; CDR3aa: CASSISGQAGYGYTF
j_gene: TRBJ2-1; abundance: once; v_gene: TRBV5-1; d_gene: TRBD2; CDR3nt: TGCGCCAGCAGCGGTCTAGCGGGCTCCAATGAGCAGTTCTTC; CDR3aa: CASSGLAGSNEQFF
j_gene: TRBJ2-7; abundance: few; v_gene: TRBV7-2; d_gene: .; CDR3nt: TGTGCCAGCAGCTTAGAAGGGGGCGAGCAGTACTTC; CDR3aa: CASSLEGGEQYF
j_gene: TRBJ1-2; abundance: .; v_gene: TRBV27; d_gene: .; CDR3nt: TGTGCCAGCACCAGAACAGGAGACAACTATGGCTACACCTTC; CDR3aa: CASTRTGDNYGYTF
j_gene: TRBJ1-2; abundance: .; v_gene: TRBV11-2; d_gene: TRBD1; CDR3nt: TGTGCCAGCAGCTGGGGACAGGCGGCTAACTATGGCTACACCTTC; CDR3aa: CASSWGQAANYGYTF
j_gene: TRBJ1-2; abundance: .; v_gene: TRBV9; d_gene: .; CDR3nt: TGTGCCAGCAGCGCATCCACAGTTGCCCCCGGCTACACCTTC; CDR3aa: CASSASTVAPGYTF
j_gene: TRBJ1-5; abundance: .; v_gene: TRBV18; d_gene: .; CDR3nt: TGTGCCAGCTCACCAGCCGGTAATCAGCCCCAGCATTTT; CDR3aa: CASSPAGNQPQHF
j_gene: TRBJ1-2; abundance: few; v_gene: TRBV7-9; d_gene: TRBD1; CDR3nt: TGTGCCAGCAGTCAAACAGGGACAGGGGGTTCGTACTATGGCTACACCTTC; CDR3aa: CASSQTGTGGSYYGYTF
j_gene: TRBJ1-4; abundance: .; v_gene: TRBV6-5; d_gene: .; CDR3nt: TGTGCCAGCAGTTACGGGCCAGATCGTAATGAAAAACTGTTTTTT; CDR3aa: CASSYGPDRNEKLFF
j_gene: TRBJ1-2; abundance: .; v_gene: TRBV5-5; d_gene: TRBD1; CDR3nt: TGTGCCAGCAGTCGGCCGCGGCAGAATCCGGGACAGGGAAATCGTGGCTACACCTTC; CDR3aa: CASSRPRQNPGQGNRGYTF
j_gene: TRBJ2-5; abundance: few; v_gene: TRBV7-9; d_gene: TRBD1; CDR3nt: TGTGCCAGCAAACACAGGGGGCTACCCCCGGAGACCCAGTACTTC; CDR3aa: CASKHRGLPPETQYF
j_gene: TRBJ2-7; abundance: once; v_gene: TRBV10-1; d_gene: .; CDR3nt: TGCGCCAGCAGTGAGTCACGGTACGAGCAGTACTTC; CDR3aa: CASSESRYEQYF
j_gene: TRBJ1-1; abundance: few; v_gene: TRBV29-1; d_gene: TRBD1; CDR3nt: TGCAGCGTTGAAGGGGACAGCCTCTCTGAAAGGGTTGAAGCTTTCTTT; CDR3aa: CSVEGDSLSERVEAFF
j_gene: TRBJ1-1; abundance: .; v_gene: TRBV18; d_gene: .; CDR3nt: TGTGCCAGCTCACCACCGCGCGGTGTGGACACTGAAGCTTTCTTT; CDR3aa: CASSPPRGVDTEAFF
j_gene: TRBJ2-3; abundance: few; v_gene: TRBV11-2; d_gene: .; CDR3nt: TGTGCCAGCAGCATACTCGGAGTTGGGGATACGCAGTATTTT; CDR3aa: CASSILGVGDTQYF
j_gene: TRBJ2-7; abundance: .; v_gene: TRBV15; d_gene: .; CDR3nt: TGTGCCACCAGCAGGTCACAGACCGACTCCTACGAGCAGTACTTC; CDR3aa: CATSRSQTDSYEQYF
j_gene: TRBJ2-3; abundance: .; v_gene: TRBV4-3; d_gene: .; CDR3nt: TGCGCCAGCAGCCAAGGCCTAGCGCTGGATACGCAGTATTTT; CDR3aa: CASSQGLALDTQYF
j_gene: TRBJ2-5; abundance: .; v_gene: TRBV28; d_gene: .; CDR3nt: TGTGCCAGCAGTTTTGGAGAGCCCCAAGAGACCCAGTACTTC; CDR3aa: CASSFGEPQETQYF
j_gene: TRBJ2-7; abundance: medium-sized; v_gene: TRBV2; d_gene: TRBD2; CDR3nt: TGTGCCAGCCCCCCCCGCGGGGGGGCCTTCCACGAGCAGTACTTC; CDR3aa: CASPPRGGAFHEQYF
j_gene: TRBJ1-1; abundance: .; v_gene: TRBV5-1; d_gene: .; CDR3nt: TGCGCCAGCAGCTTTTCCAGGGCCTACACTGAAGCTTTCTTT; CDR3aa: CASSFSRAYTEAFF
j_gene: TRBJ1-2; abundance: few; v_gene: TRBV4-3; d_gene: .; CDR3nt: TGCGCCAGCAGCCAAAGAAGTACAGTGGCGAATGGCTACACCTTC; CDR3aa: CASSQRSTVANGYTF
j_gene: TRBJ2-3; abundance: .; v_gene: TRBV7-2; d_gene: TRBD2; CDR3nt: TGTGCCAGCAGCCTAGCGGGGCCCTCAGATACGCAGTATTTT; CDR3aa: CASSLAGPSDTQYF